Listed here are 15 T cell receptor beta chains from one sample, sequenced in a study of identical twins. In TCRdb, the 5' RACE reads were re-called with MiXCR into one record per CDR3 protein. Of around 650,000 distinct CDR3 sequences listed, about 7.1% were seen once; the top ten hold 1.6%. These data also formed part of another study, on yellow fever vaccine responses in identical twins.

Specimen: PBMCs. The receptors here all came from a woman aged 18-29 years in good health.

At least ten counts were recorded for this clonotype. The chain employs TRBV7-9 and TRBJ2-7, with 8 bases lining up with TRBD2. The CDR3 is 14 amino acids. V shed 0 bases, J shed 2 bases, and the junction held 0 bases outside the gene matches. Germline V gene sequence: CDR1 SEHNR, CDR2 FQNEAQ (reference sequence). CDR3 region: CASSLAGLAYEQYF. DNA for the CDR3: TGTGCCAGCAGCTTAGCGGGACTAGCCTACGAGCAGTACTTC. The full variable domain, in which reference TRBV7-9 and TRBJ2-7 provide the parts outside the CDR3, is DTGVSQNPRHKITKRGQNVTFRCDPISEHNRLYWYRQTLGQGPEFLTYFQNEAQLEKSRLLSDRFSAERPKGSFSTLEIQRTEQGDSAMYLCASSLAGLAYEQYFGPGTRLTVT.

This clonotype was observed a few times. This rearrangement joins TRBV6-1 to TRBJ2-7; the D call may be TRBD1 or TRBD2 (6 bases each). V was cut by 6 bases and J by 2 bases, with 14 bases left in between. Germline CDR1 MNHNS, CDR2 SASEGT. This CDR3 has 14 residues. CDR3 sequence (DNA): TGTGCCAGCAGGGGCGGGGACAAGACCTACGAGCAGTACTTC. Translating gives CASRGGDKTYEQYF.

V is TRBV5-6 and J is TRBJ2-3; unclear D gene. The CDR3 loop spans 14 amino acids. Trimming removed 0 bases at V and 4 bases at J, with 9 bases between. From germline, CDR1 is SGHDT and CDR2 YYEEEE. The CDR3 is CASSLGHRPDTQYF. The CDR3 nucleotides are TGTGCCAGCAGCTTGGGGCACAGACCAGATACGCAGTATTTT.

This clonotype was observed at least ten times. The V and J genes are TRBV12-3 or TRBV12-4 and TRBJ2-7; 10 positions match TRBD2. V lost 6 bases, J lost 2 bases, and 4 bases stayed unmatched. This CDR3 contains 14 residues. The CDR3 loop reads CASRPSGRAYEQYF. In DNA form, the CDR3 reads TGTGCCAGCAGACCTAGCGGGAGAGCCTACGAGCAGTACTTC.

This clonotype was picked up a small number of times. The chain uses TRBV4-1 and TRBJ2-1; the D call may be TRBD1 or TRBD2 (5 bases each). CDR1 is MGHRA and CDR2 is YSYEKL in the germline V gene. The CDR3 is 15 amino acids. The V gene lost 0 bases and the J gene lost 4 bases, with 10 bases spanning the gap. The chain's CDR3 is CASSQDGGGYNEQFF. The DNA of the CDR3 is TGCGCCAGCAGCCAAGATGGTGGGGGTTACAATGAGCAGTTCTTC.

This clonotype turned up a few times. The V and J genes are TRBV7-6 and TRBJ2-1; D possibly uses TRBD1 or TRBD2 (5 bases each). CDR1 and CDR2 from the germline V gene are SGHVS and FNYEAQ. Trimming shortened V by 5 bases and J by 8 bases, and 22 bases separated the two germline ends. The CDR3 length is 16 residues. CDR3 protein: CASSDGAGRFGDEQFF. CDR3 in DNA: TGTGCCAGCAGCGATGGGGCAGGGAGATTTGGAGATGAGCAGTTCTTC. Full variable domain (remainder filled in from reference TRBV7-6 and TRBJ2-1): GAGVSQSPRYKVTKRGQDVALRCDPISGHVSLYWYRQALGQGPEFLTYFNYEAQQDKSGLPNDRFSAERPEGSISTLTIQRTEQRDSAMYRCASSDGAGRFGDEQFFGPGTRLTVL.

This clonotype was found many times. V is TRBV20-1 and J is TRBJ2-1; tentative D call: TRBD2 (6 bases). V was shortened by 5 bases and J by 8 bases, with 10 bases between the two germline ends. Per the germline V gene, CDR1 is DFQATT and CDR2 is SNEGSKA (reference sequence). This CDR3 region has 11 residues. The CDR3 protein is CSAFSGYEQFF. CDR3 sequence (DNA): TGCAGTGCTTTTAGCGGATATGAGCAGTTCTTC.

This clonotype occurred many times. J is TRBJ1-6 and V is TRBV20-1; D gene ambiguous. The CDR3 has 14 amino acids. CDR1 DFQATT and CDR2 SNEGSKA come from the germline V gene (reference sequence). Trimming left V 1 base short and J 4 bases short, with 8 bases between. CDR3 coding DNA: TGCAGTGCTAGAGCGAGAGATTATAATTCACCCCTCCACTTT. This translates into CSARARDYNSPLHF.

This clonotype occurred many times. The V and J genes are TRBV27 and TRBJ1-5; 7 bases agree with TRBD1. Trimming removed 6 bases from V and 8 bases from J; junction bases left unmatched: 10. CDR1 MNHEY and CDR2 SMNVEV come from the germline V gene (reference sequence). The CDR3 extends over 14 amino acids. The CDR3 region is CASRETGFGKPQHF. The DNA of the CDR3 is TGTGCCAGCAGAGAGACAGGGTTTGGGAAGCCCCAGCATTTT.

This clonotype turned up a few times. The genes are TRBV19 and TRBJ1-2; D remains unclear. The CDR3 sequence is 13 residues long. Deletions cut 3 bases from V and 4 bases from J, with 9 bases between. The germline V gene has CDR1 LNHDA and CDR2 SQIVND (reference sequence). This CDR3 is CASSIQSSYGYTF. As DNA, the CDR3 is TGTGCCAGTAGTATTCAGTCGTCCTATGGCTACACCTTC. The complete variable domain, with remaining parts taken from reference TRBV19 and TRBJ1-2, reads DGGITQSPKYLFRKEGQNVTLSCEQNLNHDAMYWYRQDPGQGLRLIYYSQIVNDFQKGDIAEGYSVSREKKESFPLTVTSAQKNPTAFYLCASSIQSSYGYTFGSGTRLTVV.

This clonotype has a count of ten or more. This chain links TRBV12-3 or TRBV12-4 with TRBJ2-7; 7 bases are shared with TRBD1. This CDR3 region has 14 residues. Trimming at V came to 4 bases and at J to 5 bases, leaving 8 bases not matched to a gene. CDR3 sequence (DNA): TGTGCCAGCAGTTCGAGACAGGGTCCGGACGAGCAGTACTTC. Residues: CASSSRQGPDEQYF.

This sequence joins TRBV5-1 and TRBJ1-2, with 9 nucleotides matching TRBD1. The V gene end was trimmed by 4 bases and the J gene end by 6 bases; junction bases not matched to a gene: 4. CDR1 SGHRS and CDR2 YFSETQ come from the germline V gene. CDR3 length: 13 residues. The CDR3 loop reads CASSQQGADGYTF. The CDR3 DNA reads as TGCGCCAGCAGCCAACAGGGGGCGGATGGCTACACCTTC.

V gene TRBV6-2 or TRBV6-3 combines with J gene TRBJ2-1; no firm D call. The V gene lost 0 bases and the J gene lost 5 bases, with 5 bases spanning the gap. Germline V CDR1 and CDR2: MNHEY, SVGEGT. CDR3 length: 13 amino acids. The CDR3 here is CASSYSLDNEQFF. DNA for the CDR3: TGTGCCAGCAGTTACTCTCTTGACAATGAGCAGTTCTTC.

This clonotype has a single count. The chain is built from TRBV19 and TRBJ1-5; 7 nucleotides agree with TRBD1. J lost 5 bases, V lost 3 bases, and 13 bases had no gene match. The length of the CDR3 is 17 residues. Germline V CDR1 and CDR2: LNHDA, SQIVND (reference sequence). The CDR3 here is CASSIGAGGTVYQPQHF. For the CDR3, the DNA is TGTGCCAGTAGTATCGGCGCAGGGGGAACTGTATATCAGCCCCAGCATTTT.

There are many counts of this clonotype. V usage is TRBV12-3 or TRBV12-4 and J usage is TRBJ2-1; 11 bases line up with TRBD2. The CDR3 extends over 15 amino acids. V shed 6 bases, J shed 4 bases, and the junction held 5 bases outside the gene matches. CDR3 loop: CASSHLAGGYNEQFF. The CDR3 DNA is TGTGCCAGCAGCCATCTAGCGGGAGGTTACAATGAGCAGTTCTTC.